A selection of T cell receptor beta chains follows, all from one sample in a study of graft-versus-host responses after intestinal transplantation. Produced via immunoSEQ multiplex PCR; TCRdb's table is partial and in-frame only. The profile shows roughly 120,000 clones, 85% to 95% of them singletons. Their recognized antigens are unknown. The specimen comprised unstimulated CD8+ T cells sorted from spleen or lymph node cells, sampled before intestinal transplant. The receptor set was obtained from a human donor who received an intestinal transplant. Each CDR3 is given with its conserved first and last residue. A D gene is named only where the DNA matches it firmly. Expanded clones get a size class; other rows say once, few or many, or leave the size out.

d_gene | j_gene | abundance | v_gene | CDR3aa | CDR3nt
NA | TRBJ2-7 | NA | TRBV19 | CASSIMAGSYEQYF | TGTGCCAGTAGTATTATGGCGGGCTCCTACGAGCAGTACTTC
TRBD2 | TRBJ2-1 | NA | TRBV5-6 | CASSLGTSGSREQFF | TGTGCCAGCAGCTTAGGTACTAGCGGGAGTCGTGAGCAGTTCTTC
TRBD2 | TRBJ2-3 | NA | TRBV10-3 | CAISGLAGGEDTQYF | TGTGCCATCAGTGGGTTAGCGGGAGGCGAAGATACGCAGTATTTT
NA | TRBJ1-1 | NA | TRBV4-1 | CASSQDSGALNTEAFF | TGCGCCAGCAGCCAAGATTCTGGCGCACTGAACACTGAAGCTTTCTTT
NA | TRBJ1-3 | once | TRBV15 | CATSPRRTNSGNTIYF | TGTGCCACCAGCCCCCGGCGGACCAACTCTGGAAACACCATATATTTT
NA | TRBJ1-5 | NA | TRBV6-4 | CASSDNQPQHF | TGTGCCAGCAGTGACAATCAGCCCCAGCATTTT
NA | TRBJ2-7 | NA | TRBV5-1 | CASSLEAGTYEQYF | TGCGCCAGCAGCTTGGAGGCAGGGACCTACGAGCAGTACTTC
TRBD2 | TRBJ2-7 | NA | TRBV6-5 | CASSYGGRGWEQYF | TGTGCCAGCAGTTACGGGGGGAGGGGATGGGAGCAGTACTTC
TRBD1 | TRBJ2-7 | once | TRBV9 | CASSSGQGVIYEQYF | TGTGCCAGCAGCTCCGGACAGGGAGTAATTTACGAGCAGTACTTC
TRBD2 | TRBJ2-3 | NA | TRBV30 | CAWSPGRTTDTQYF | TGTGCCTGGAGTCCCGGGAGGACCACAGATACGCAGTATTTT
TRBD1 | TRBJ2-7 | NA | TRBV10-3 | CAITADRDSVTYEQYF | TGTGCCATCACAGCCGACCGGGACAGCGTTACCTACGAGCAGTACTTC
NA | TRBJ2-7 | once | TRBV18 | CASSPGAGPSYEQYF | TGTGCCAGCTCACCCGGGGCAGGGCCCTCCTACGAGCAGTACTTC
TRBD1 | TRBJ1-5 | NA | TRBV30 | CAWSAWGQAINQPQHF | TGTGCCTGGAGTGCCTGGGGACAGGCGATCAATCAGCCCCAGCATTTT
TRBD1 | TRBJ1-1 | once | TRBV19 | CASTMGQGLNTEAFF | TGTGCCAGTACTATGGGACAGGGATTGAACACTGAAGCTTTCTTT
TRBD2 | TRBJ2-1 | NA | TRBV19 | CASRLAGGSYNEQFF | TGTGCCAGTAGGCTAGCGGGAGGCTCCTACAATGAGCAGTTCTTC
NA | TRBJ1-2 | NA | TRBV7-6 | CASSLRGMGPNAGYTF | TGTGCCAGCAGCTTACGTGGAATGGGGCCAAACGCGGGCTACACCTTC
TRBD2 | TRBJ2-1 | once | TRBV19 | CASSGPLAGGDNEQFF | TGTGCCAGTAGTGGCCCACTAGCGGGAGGAGACAATGAGCAGTTCTTC
TRBD1 | TRBJ2-7 | NA | TRBV4-1 | CASSPLDRGAYEQYF | TGCGCCAGCAGCCCGCTGGACAGGGGGGCCTACGAGCAGTACTTC
NA | TRBJ2-7 | NA | TRBV5-6 | CASSWTTGGTNWFNYEQYF | TGTGCCAGCAGCTGGACGACAGGAGGGACCAATTGGTTCAACTACGAGCAGTACTTC
NA | TRBJ2-1 | NA | TRBV27 | CASSFNLNEQFF | TGTGCCAGCAGTTTCAACCTCAATGAGCAGTTCTTC
NA | TRBJ2-1 | NA | TRBV20-1 | CSARQDNEQFF | TGCAGTGCTCGACAGGACAATGAGCAGTTCTTC
NA | TRBJ1-1 | NA | TRBV28 | CASSRTWGNTEAFF | TGTGCCAGCAGTCGCACGTGGGGGAACACTGAAGCTTTCTTT
NA | TRBJ2-5 | NA | TRBV6-6 | CASLRVGGERQETQYF | TGTGCCAGCTTACGGGTCGGGGGCGAACGACAAGAGACCCAGTACTTC
TRBD1 | TRBJ2-7 | NA | TRBV28 | CASSTTGVGTYEQYF | TGTGCCAGCAGTACTACAGGGGTGGGGACCTACGAGCAGTACTTC
NA | TRBJ2-7 | once | TRBV29-1 | CSVASIDHPGQYF | TGCAGCGTAGCCTCTATCGACCATCCCGGGCAGTACTTC
TRBD1 | TRBJ2-5 | NA | TRBV28 | CASSLSPGGQETQYF | TGTGCCAGCAGTTTATCTCCAGGGGGACAAGAGACCCAGTACTTC
NA | TRBJ2-7 | NA | TRBV27 | CASSLSAGQYAYEQYF | TGTGCCAGCAGTTTATCAGCCGGACAGTACGCCTACGAGCAGTACTTC
TRBD1 | TRBJ2-3 | NA | TRBV30 | CAWSSTALSLQGAAQYF | TGTGCCTGGAGTAGTACGGCGCTAAGCCTACAGGGGGCCGCGCAGTATTTT
TRBD2 | TRBJ2-7 | NA | TRBV2 | CASIGAGGGYEQYF | TGTGCCAGCATAGGAGCGGGAGGGGGCTACGAGCAGTACTTC
TRBD2 | TRBJ2-3 | NA | TRBV13 | CASSPWTSGRDTQYF | TGTGCCAGCAGCCCCTGGACTAGCGGGAGGGATACGCAGTATTTT
NA | TRBJ2-3 | NA | TRBV7-9 | CASSLATGNFADTQYF | TGTGCCAGCAGCTTAGCCACGGGGAATTTTGCAGATACGCAGTATTTT
TRBD2 | TRBJ2-1 | NA | TRBV19 | CASSIGLAGGPDEQFF | TGTGCCAGTAGTATCGGACTAGCGGGAGGGCCCGATGAGCAGTTCTTC
TRBD1 | TRBJ1-5 | NA | TRBV7-3 | CASSASGGVNQPQHF | TGTGCCAGCAGCGCCTCAGGGGGCGTCAATCAGCCCCAGCATTTT
TRBD2 | TRBJ2-2 | NA | TRBV4-1 | CASSQVVAGGGNTGELFF | TGCGCCAGCAGCCAAGTGGTAGCGGGAGGAGGGAACACCGGGGAGCTGTTTTTT
TRBD2 | TRBJ2-7 | NA | TRBV4-1 | CASSQDGSGRYEQYF | TGCGCCAGCAGCCAAGATGGTAGCGGGAGATACGAGCAGTACTTC
TRBD2 | TRBJ2-3 | NA | TRBV19 | CASSIDNSGRSTDTQYF | TGTGCCAGTAGTATAGATAATAGCGGGAGGAGCACAGATACGCAGTATTTT
NA | TRBJ1-2 | NA | TRBV21-1 | CASSLDSNYGYTF | TGTGCCAGCAGCCTGGACAGTAACTATGGCTACACCTTC
TRBD2 | TRBJ2-7 | NA | TRBV5-6 | CASREGTSGSYEQYF | TGTGCCAGCAGAGAGGGGACTAGCGGTTCCTACGAGCAGTACTTC
NA | TRBJ2-3 | NA | TRBV27 | CASSYELGTDTQYF | TGTGCCAGCAGTTACGAATTGGGCACAGATACGCAGTATTTT
NA | TRBJ2-7 | NA | TRBV9 | CASSAESAGSGDEQYF | TGTGCCAGCAGCGCCGAATCGGCGGGGTCCGGGGACGAGCAGTACTTC
TRBD1 | TRBJ1-1 | NA | TRBV7-6 | CASSLKAGGEAFF | TGTGCCAGCAGCTTAAAAGCAGGGGGCGAAGCTTTCTTT
NA | TRBJ2-7 | NA | TRBV30 | CAWKSSYYEQYF | TGTGCCTGGAAAAGCAGTTACTACGAGCAGTACTTC
NA | TRBJ2-7 | NA | TRBV11-3 | CASSPTPLDPSTYEQYF | TGTGCCAGCAGCCCGACCCCCCTTGACCCATCAACCTACGAGCAGTACTTC
NA | TRBJ2-1 | NA | TRBV5-4 | CASSLRSEQFF | TGTGCCAGCAGCTTGCGATCTGAGCAGTTCTTC
NA | TRBJ2-3 | NA | TRBV7-2 | CASSPRTDTQYF | TGTGCCAGCAGCCCGCGCACAGATACGCAGTATTTT
NA | TRBJ2-4 | NA | TRBV7-2 | CASSLVGSQSVQYF | TGTGCCAGCAGCTTAGTGGGATCGCAGAGTGTTCAGTACTTC
TRBD2 | TRBJ2-7 | NA | TRBV30 | CAWSVLSRWTSGTYEQYF | TGTGCCTGGAGTGTACTATCACGCTGGACTAGCGGGACCTACGAGCAGTACTTC
NA | TRBJ1-4 | NA | TRBV6-1 | CASSGDRLGGEKLFF | TGTGCCAGCAGTGGCGACAGGCTCGGAGGTGAAAAACTGTTTTTT
NA | TRBJ1-1 | NA | TRBV19 | CASSIWGSTEAFF | TGTGCCAGTAGTATTTGGGGGAGCACTGAAGCTTTCTTT
TRBD1 | TRBJ2-2 | NA | TRBV6-5 | CASSYSWTGVTGELFF | TGTGCCAGCAGTTACTCTTGGACAGGGGTGACCGGGGAGCTGTTTTTT
NA | TRBJ2-5 | NA | TRBV29-1 | CSVEFADVGEQYF | TGCAGCGTTGAGTTCGCGGATGTGGGGGAGCAGTACTTC
NA | TRBJ1-2 | once | TRBV5-6 | CASSPAREGYTF | TGTGCCAGCAGCCCCGCAAGGGAGGGCTACACCTTC
NA | TRBJ2-7 | NA | TRBV18 | CASSPKRVEQYF | TGTGCCAGCTCACCAAAGAGGGTCGAGCAGTACTTC
NA | TRBJ1-2 | once | TRBV4-1 | CASSQVPGNYGYTF | TGCGCCAGCAGCCAAGTCCCAGGGAACTATGGCTACACCTTC
TRBD2 | TRBJ2-5 | NA | TRBV28 | CASSMTSGSETQYF | TGTGCCAGCAGCATGACTAGCGGGAGTGAGACCCAGTACTTC
NA | TRBJ2-7 | NA | TRBV15 | CATSISGIHRPDEQYF | TGTGCCACCAGCATCTCCGGGATCCATCGGCCGGACGAGCAGTACTTC
NA | TRBJ2-1 | NA | TRBV4-2 | CASSVGGIEQFF | TGTGCCAGCAGTGTCGGCGGGATTGAGCAGTTCTTC